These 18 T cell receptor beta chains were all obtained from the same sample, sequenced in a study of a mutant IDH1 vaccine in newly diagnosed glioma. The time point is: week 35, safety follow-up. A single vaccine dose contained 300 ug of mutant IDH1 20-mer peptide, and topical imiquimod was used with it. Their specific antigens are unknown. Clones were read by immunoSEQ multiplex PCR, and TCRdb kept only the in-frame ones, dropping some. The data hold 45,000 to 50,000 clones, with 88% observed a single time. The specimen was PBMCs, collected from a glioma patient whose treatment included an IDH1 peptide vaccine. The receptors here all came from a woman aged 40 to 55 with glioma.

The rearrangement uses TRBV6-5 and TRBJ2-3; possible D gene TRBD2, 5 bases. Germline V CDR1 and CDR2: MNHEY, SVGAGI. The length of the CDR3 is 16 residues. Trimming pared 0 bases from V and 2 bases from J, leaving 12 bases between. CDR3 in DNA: TGTGCCAGCAGTTACTCGAGAAGCGGACTCACAGATACGCAGTATTTT. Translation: CASSYSRSGLTDTQYF.

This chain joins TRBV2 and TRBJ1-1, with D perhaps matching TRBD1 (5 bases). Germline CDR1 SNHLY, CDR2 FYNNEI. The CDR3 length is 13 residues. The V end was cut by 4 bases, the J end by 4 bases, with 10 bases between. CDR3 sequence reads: CASSVMGGTEAFF. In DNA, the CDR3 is TGTGCCAGCAGTGTTATGGGGGGCACTGAAGCTTTCTTT.

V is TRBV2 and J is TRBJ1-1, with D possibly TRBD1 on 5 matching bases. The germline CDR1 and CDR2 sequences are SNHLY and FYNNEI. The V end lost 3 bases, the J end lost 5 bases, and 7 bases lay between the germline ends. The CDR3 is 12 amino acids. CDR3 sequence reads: CASSDRGTEAFF. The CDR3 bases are TGTGCCAGCAGTGATAGGGGAACTGAAGCTTTCTTT.

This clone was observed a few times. The DNA for the CDR3 is TGTGCCAGCTCACCATTATCGGAAGGGCCGCAGCATTTT. Translation: CASSPLSEGPQHF. The V call is TRBV18, the J call TRBJ1-5; D is ambiguous. The V end lost 2 bases, the J end lost 13 bases, and 15 bases lay between the germline ends. Looked up from germline, CDR1 is KGHSH and CDR2 is LQKENI. This CDR3 spans 13 amino acids.

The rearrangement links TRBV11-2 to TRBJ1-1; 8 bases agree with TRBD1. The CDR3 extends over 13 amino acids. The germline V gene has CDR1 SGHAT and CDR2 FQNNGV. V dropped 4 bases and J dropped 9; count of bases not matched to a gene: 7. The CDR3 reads CASSSSRGLKAFF. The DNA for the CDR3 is TGTGCCAGCAGCTCATCCAGGGGGCTTAAAGCTTTCTTT.

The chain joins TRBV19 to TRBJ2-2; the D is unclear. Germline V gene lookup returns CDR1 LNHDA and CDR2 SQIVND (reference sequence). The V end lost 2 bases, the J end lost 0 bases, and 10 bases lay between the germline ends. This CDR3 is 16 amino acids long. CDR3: CASSILYTSNTGELFF. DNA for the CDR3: TGTGCCAGTAGTATACTCTACACTTCGAACACCGGGGAGCTGTTTTTT.

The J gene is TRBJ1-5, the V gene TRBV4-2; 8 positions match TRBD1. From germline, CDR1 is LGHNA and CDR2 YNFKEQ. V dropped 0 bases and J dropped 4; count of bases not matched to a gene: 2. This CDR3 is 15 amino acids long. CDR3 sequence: CASSQEDRENQPQHF. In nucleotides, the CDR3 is TGTGCCAGCAGCCAAGAGGACAGGGAAAATCAGCCCCAGCATTTT.

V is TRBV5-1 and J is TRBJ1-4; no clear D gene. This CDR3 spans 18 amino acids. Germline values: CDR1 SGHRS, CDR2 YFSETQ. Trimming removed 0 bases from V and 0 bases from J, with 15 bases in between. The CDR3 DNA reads TGCGCCAGCAGCTTGGGAGGCGGATCTACAGCAACTAATGAAAAACTGTTTTTT. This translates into CASSLGGGSTATNEKLFF.

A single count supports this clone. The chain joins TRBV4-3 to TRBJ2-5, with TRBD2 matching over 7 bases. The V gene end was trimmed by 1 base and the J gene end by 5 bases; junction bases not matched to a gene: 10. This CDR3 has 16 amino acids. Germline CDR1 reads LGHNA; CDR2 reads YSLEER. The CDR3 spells CASSQGAGDREETQYF. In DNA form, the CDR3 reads TGCGCCAGCAGCCAAGGGGCGGGGGATAGAGAGGAGACCCAGTACTTC.

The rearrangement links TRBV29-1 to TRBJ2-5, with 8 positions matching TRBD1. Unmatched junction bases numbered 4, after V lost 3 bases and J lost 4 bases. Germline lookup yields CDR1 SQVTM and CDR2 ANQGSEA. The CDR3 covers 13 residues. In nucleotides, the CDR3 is TGCAGCGTTGACCAGACAGGGGTAGAGACCCAGTACTTC. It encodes CSVDQTGVETQYF.

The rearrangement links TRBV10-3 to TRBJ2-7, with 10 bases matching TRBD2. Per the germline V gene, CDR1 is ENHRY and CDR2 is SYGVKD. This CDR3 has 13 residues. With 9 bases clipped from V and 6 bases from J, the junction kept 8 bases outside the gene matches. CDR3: CAIGAGGPVEQYF. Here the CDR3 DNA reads TGTGCCATAGGAGCGGGAGGGCCGGTCGAGCAGTACTTC.

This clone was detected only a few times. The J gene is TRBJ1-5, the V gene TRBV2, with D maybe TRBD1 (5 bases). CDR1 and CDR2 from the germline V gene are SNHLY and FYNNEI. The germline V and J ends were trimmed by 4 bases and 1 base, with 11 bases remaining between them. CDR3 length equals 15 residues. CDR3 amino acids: CASSVGGASNQPQHF. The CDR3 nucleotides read TGTGCCAGCAGTGTTGGTGGGGCGAGCAATCAGCCCCAGCATTTT.

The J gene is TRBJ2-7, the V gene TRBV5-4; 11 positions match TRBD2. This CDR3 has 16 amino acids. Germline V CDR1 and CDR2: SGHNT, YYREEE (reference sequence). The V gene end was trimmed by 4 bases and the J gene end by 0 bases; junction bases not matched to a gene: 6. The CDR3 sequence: CASSGYGTSGSYEQYF. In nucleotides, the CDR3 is TGTGCCAGCAGCGGATACGGGACTAGCGGCTCCTACGAGCAGTACTTC.

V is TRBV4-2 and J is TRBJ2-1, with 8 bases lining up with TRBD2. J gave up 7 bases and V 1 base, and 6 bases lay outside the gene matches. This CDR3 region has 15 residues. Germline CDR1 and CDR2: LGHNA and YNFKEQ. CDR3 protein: CASSQGTSQGNEQFF. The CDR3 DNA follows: TGTGCCAGCAGCCAAGGGACTAGCCAAGGGAATGAGCAGTTCTTC.

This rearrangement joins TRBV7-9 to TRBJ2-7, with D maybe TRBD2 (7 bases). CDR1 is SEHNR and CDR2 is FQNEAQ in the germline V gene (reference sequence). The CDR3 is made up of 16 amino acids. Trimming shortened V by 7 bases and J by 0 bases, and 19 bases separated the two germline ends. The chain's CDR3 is CASIPSGGGHSYEQYF. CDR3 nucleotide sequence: TGTGCCAGCATCCCATCGGGGGGCGGCCACTCCTACGAGCAGTACTTC.

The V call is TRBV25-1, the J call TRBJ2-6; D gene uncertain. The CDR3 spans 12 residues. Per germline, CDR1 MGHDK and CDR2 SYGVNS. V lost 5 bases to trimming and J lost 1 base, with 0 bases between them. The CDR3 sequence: CASSSGANVLTF. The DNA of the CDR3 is TGTGCCAGCAGTTCTGGGGCCAACGTCCTGACTTTC.

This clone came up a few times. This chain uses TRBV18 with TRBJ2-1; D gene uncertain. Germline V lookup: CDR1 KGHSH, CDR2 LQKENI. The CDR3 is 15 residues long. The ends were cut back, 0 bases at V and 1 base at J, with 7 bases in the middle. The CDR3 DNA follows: TGTGCCAGCTCACCACCGGTGGGGTCCTACAATGAGCAGTTCTTC. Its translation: CASSPPVGSYNEQFF.

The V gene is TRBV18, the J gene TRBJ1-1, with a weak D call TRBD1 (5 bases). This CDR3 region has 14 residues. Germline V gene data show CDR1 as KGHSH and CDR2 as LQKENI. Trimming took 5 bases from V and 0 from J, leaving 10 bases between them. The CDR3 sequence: CASSSQALNTEAFF. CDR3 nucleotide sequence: TGTGCCAGCTCATCACAGGCGTTGAACACTGAAGCTTTCTTT.